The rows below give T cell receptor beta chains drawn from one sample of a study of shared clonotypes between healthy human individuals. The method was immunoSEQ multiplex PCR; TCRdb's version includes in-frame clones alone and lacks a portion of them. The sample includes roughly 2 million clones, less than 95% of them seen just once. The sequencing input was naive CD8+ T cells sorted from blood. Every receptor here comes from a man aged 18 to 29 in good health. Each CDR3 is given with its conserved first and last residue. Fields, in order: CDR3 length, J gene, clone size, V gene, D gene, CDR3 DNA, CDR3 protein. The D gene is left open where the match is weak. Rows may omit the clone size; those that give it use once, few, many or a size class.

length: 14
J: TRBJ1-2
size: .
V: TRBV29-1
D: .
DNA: TGCAGCGTTGGGGAGGCAACCCTAAACTATGGCTACACCTTC
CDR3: CSVGEATLNYGYTF

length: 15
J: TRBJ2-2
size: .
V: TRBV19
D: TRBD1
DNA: TGTGCCAGTAGGGATGAGGACAGGGAAATCGGGGAGCTGTTTTTT
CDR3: CASRDEDREIGELFF

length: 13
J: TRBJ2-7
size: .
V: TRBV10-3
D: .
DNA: TGTGCCATCAGTGAGTCGATGAGCTACGAGCAGTACTTC
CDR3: CAISESMSYEQYF

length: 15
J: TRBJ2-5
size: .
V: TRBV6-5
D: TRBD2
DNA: TGTGCCAGCAGTTACACTAGCGGGGGGCAAGAGACCCAGTACTTC
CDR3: CASSYTSGGQETQYF

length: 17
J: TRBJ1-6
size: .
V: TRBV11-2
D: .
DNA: TGTGCCAGCAGCTTAGGTCAATCCCAGGGGCTCTATTGGGCCCTCCACTTT
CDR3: CASSLGQSQGLYWALHF

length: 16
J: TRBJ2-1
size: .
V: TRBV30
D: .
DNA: TGTGCCTGGAGCGGAGGAATTGCGAGCTCCTACAATGAGCAGTTCTTC
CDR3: CAWSGGIASSYNEQFF

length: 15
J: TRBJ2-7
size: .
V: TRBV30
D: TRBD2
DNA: TGTGCCTGGAGCGATGCACCGGGACTAGCGTACGAGCAGTACTTC
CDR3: CAWSDAPGLAYEQYF

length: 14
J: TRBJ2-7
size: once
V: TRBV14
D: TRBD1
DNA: TGTGCCAGCAGCCACTCAGGGGGCGGTTACGAGCAGTACTTC
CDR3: CASSHSGGGYEQYF

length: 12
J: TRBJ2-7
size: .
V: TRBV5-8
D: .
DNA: TGTGCCAGCAGCTTGACCTTCTACGAGCAGTACTTC
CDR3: CASSLTFYEQYF

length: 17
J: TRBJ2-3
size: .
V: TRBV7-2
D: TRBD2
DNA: TGTGCCAGCAGCATGAGACTAGCGGGACTGAGCACAGATACGCAGTATTTT
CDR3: CASSMRLAGLSTDTQYF

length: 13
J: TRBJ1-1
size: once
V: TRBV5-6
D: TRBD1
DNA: TGTGCCAGCAGGAACAGGGGGAACACTGAAGCTTTCTTT
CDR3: CASRNRGNTEAFF

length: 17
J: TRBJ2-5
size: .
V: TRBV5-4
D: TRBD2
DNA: TGTGCCAGCAGCTTAGCCCTTGGACTAGCGGCCCAAGAGACCCAGTACTTC
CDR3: CASSLALGLAAQETQYF

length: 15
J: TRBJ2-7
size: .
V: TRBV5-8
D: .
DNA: TGTGCCAGCCACGCAGGGCCCCGACCCCAATACGAGCAGTACTTC
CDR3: CASHAGPRPQYEQYF

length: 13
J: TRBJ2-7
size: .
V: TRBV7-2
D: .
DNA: TGTGCCAGCAGCTTAGGGGTTCCCTACGAGCAGTACTTC
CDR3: CASSLGVPYEQYF

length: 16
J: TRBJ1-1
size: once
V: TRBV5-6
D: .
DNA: TGTGCCAGCAGCCCCCCCTGGGCAGGGAGGAACACTGAAGCTTTCTTT
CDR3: CASSPPWAGRNTEAFF

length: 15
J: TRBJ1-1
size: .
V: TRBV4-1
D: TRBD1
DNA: TGCGCCAGCAGCCAATTGACAGGGGTAAACACTGAAGCTTTCTTT
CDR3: CASSQLTGVNTEAFF

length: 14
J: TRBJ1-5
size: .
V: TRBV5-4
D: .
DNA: TGTGCCAGCAGCCTTTCAGGGTTTGGGCAGCCCCAGCATTTT
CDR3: CASSLSGFGQPQHF

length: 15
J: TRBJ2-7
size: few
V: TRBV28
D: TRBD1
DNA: TGTGCCAGCAGTTCCACAGGGGCTACAACCTACGAGCAGTACTTC
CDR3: CASSSTGATTYEQYF

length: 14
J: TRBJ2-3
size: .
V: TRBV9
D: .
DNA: TGTGCCAGCAGCTCCGGACAGCCCACAGATACGCAGTATTTT
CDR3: CASSSGQPTDTQYF

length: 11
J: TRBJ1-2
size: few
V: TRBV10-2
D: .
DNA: TGCGCCAGCAGGATAACAGAGGGCTACACCTTC
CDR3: CASRITEGYTF

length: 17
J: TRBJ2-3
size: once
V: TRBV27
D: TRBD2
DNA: TGTGCCAGCAGTTTCACCCGACTAGCGGGAGACACAGATACGCAGTATTTT
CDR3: CASSFTRLAGDTDTQYF

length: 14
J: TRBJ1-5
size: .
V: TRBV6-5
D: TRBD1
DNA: TGTGCCAGCAGCTTAGACAGGGAGGATCAGCCCCAGCATTTT
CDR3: CASSLDREDQPQHF

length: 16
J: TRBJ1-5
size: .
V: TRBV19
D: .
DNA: TGTGCCAGTAGTAGGACAGACGTCCGGCTGGATCAGCCCCAGCATTTT
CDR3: CASSRTDVRLDQPQHF

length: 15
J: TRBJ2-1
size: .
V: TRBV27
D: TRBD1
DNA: TGTGCCAGCAGTTTTACAGGGGTAGCCTACAATGAGCAGTTCTTC
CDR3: CASSFTGVAYNEQFF

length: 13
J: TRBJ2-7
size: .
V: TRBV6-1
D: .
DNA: TGTGCCAGCAGTGAAGCAGACGGCTACGAGCAGTACTTC
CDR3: CASSEADGYEQYF

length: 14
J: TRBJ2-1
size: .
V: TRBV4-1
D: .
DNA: TGCGCCAGCAGCCAAGATAACCCCATCGATGAGCAGTTCTTC
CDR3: CASSQDNPIDEQFF

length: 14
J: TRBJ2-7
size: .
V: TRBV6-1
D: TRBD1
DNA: TGTGCCATCGTCCCGGGACAGGGCACCTACGAGCAGTACTTC
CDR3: CAIVPGQGTYEQYF

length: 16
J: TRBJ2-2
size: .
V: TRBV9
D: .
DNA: TGTGCCAGCAGCGTAGTAGGGGAGCCGAACACCGGGGAGCTGTTTTTT
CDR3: CASSVVGEPNTGELFF

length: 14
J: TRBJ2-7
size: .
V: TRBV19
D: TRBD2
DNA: TGTGCCAGTAGTATAGGCTCGGGGGGCTACGAGCAGTACTTC
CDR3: CASSIGSGGYEQYF

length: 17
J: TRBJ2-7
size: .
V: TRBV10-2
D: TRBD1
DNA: TGCGCCAGCAGTGAATCTCTGGGACAGTTGATCCCCTACGAGCAGTACTTC
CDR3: CASSESLGQLIPYEQYF

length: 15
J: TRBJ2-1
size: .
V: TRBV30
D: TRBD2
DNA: TGTGCCTGCGGACTAGCGGCCTACTCCTACAATGAGCAGTTCTTC
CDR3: CACGLAAYSYNEQFF

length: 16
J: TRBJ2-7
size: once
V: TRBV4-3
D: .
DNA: TGCGCCAGCAGCCAAGATCCAGGGAACTTCGCCTACGAGCAGTACTTC
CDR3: CASSQDPGNFAYEQYF

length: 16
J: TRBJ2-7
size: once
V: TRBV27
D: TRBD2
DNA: TGTGCCAGCAGTTTATCGGCGGGGGAGAACTCCTACGAGCAGTACTTC
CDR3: CASSLSAGENSYEQYF

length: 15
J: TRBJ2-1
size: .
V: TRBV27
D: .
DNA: TGTGCCAGCAGTTTATCGGGGCCTGGGAACAATGAGCAGTTCTTC
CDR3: CASSLSGPGNNEQFF

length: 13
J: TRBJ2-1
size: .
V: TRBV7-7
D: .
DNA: TGTGCTAGCAGCTTAGCGATGAACAATGAGCAGTTCTTC
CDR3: CASSLAMNNEQFF

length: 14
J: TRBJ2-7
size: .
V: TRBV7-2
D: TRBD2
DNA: TGTGCCAGCAGCCTCGGGACTAGCTCCTACGAGCAGTACTTC
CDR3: CASSLGTSSYEQYF

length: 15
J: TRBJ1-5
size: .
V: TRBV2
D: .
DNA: TGTGCCAGCAGTGAATACGGGTTGAGCAATCAGCCCCAGCATTTT
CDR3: CASSEYGLSNQPQHF

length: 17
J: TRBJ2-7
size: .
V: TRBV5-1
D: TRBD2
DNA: TGCGCCAGCAGCTTGGAAGCTAGCGGGAGTATCTTCATCGAGCAGTACTTC
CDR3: CASSLEASGSIFIEQYF

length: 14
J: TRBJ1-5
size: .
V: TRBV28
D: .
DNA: TGTGCCAGCAGTTATTTAACAGGGAATCAGCCCCAGCATTTT
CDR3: CASSYLTGNQPQHF

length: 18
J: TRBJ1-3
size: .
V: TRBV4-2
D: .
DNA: TGTGCCAGCAGCCCAACAGGGAGTCAGGGGAGGGCTGGAAACACCATATATTTT
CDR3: CASSPTGSQGRAGNTIYF

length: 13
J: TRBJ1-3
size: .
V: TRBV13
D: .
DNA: TGTGCCAGCACACCAGAAGGGGAGAACACCATATATTTT
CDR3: CASTPEGENTIYF

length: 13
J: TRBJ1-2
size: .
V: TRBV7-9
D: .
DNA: TGTGCCAGCAGCTTAGTGGGGGGATCTGGCTACACCTTC
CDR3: CASSLVGGSGYTF

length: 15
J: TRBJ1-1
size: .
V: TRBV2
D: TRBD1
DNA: TGTGCCAGCAGTGAAGGGACAGGGGTACGGGCTGAAGCTTTCTTT
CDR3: CASSEGTGVRAEAFF

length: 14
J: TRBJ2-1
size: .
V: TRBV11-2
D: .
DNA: TGTGCCAGCAGCTTAGAGACTAGTCACAATGAGCAGTTCTTC
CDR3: CASSLETSHNEQFF

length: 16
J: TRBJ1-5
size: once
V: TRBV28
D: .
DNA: TGTGCCAGCAGAGACCTGACAGAGAATTACAATCAGCCCCAGCATTTT
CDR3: CASRDLTENYNQPQHF

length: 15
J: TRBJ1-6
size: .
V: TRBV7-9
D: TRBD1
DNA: TGTGCCAGCAGCTTGGGTACAGGGGTTGGATCACCCCTCCACTTT
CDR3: CASSLGTGVGSPLHF

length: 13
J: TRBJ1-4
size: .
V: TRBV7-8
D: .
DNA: TGTGCCAGCAGCGGGGGGGGAAATGAAAAACTGTTTTTT
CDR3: CASSGGGNEKLFF

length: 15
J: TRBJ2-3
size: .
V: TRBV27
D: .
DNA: TGTGCCAGCAGGGCACTACAGCGATACACAGATACGCAGTATTTT
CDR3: CASRALQRYTDTQYF

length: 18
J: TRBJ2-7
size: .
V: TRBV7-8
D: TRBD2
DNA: TGTGCCAGCAGCTTGGAAGGACTAGCGGGGGGGCCATCCTACGAGCAGTACTTC
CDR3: CASSLEGLAGGPSYEQYF

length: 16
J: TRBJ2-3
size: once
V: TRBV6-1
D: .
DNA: TGTGCCAGCAGTGCCCCCTGGGGATTTGTCACAGATACGCAGTATTTT
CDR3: CASSAPWGFVTDTQYF

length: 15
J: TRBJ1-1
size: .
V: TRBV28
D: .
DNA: TGTGCCAGCAGTTTGATCGGGCCTACGAACACTGAAGCTTTCTTT
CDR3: CASSLIGPTNTEAFF

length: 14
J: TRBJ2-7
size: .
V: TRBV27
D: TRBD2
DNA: TGTGCCAGCAGTTTAGTCGCGGGAGCGGACGAGCAGTACTTC
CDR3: CASSLVAGADEQYF

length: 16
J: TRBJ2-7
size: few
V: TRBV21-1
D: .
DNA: TGTGCCAGCAGCACTCCTAGGGCCGGGACAGGGGACGAGCAGTACTTC
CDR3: CASSTPRAGTGDEQYF

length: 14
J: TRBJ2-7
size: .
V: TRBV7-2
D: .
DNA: TGTGCCAGCAGCTTAGTTCTGGAAACCTACGAGCAGTACTTC
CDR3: CASSLVLETYEQYF